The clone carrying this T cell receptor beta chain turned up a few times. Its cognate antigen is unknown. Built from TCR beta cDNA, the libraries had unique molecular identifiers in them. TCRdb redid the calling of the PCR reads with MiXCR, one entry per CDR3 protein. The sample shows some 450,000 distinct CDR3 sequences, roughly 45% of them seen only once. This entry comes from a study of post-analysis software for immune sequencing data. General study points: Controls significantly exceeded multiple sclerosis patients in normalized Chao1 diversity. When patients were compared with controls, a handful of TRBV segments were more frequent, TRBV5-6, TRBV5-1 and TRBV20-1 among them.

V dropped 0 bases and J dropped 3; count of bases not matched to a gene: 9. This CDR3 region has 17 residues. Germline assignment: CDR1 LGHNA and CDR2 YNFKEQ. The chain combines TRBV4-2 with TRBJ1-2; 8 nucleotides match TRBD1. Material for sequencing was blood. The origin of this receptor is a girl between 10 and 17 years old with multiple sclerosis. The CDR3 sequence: CASSQERQGNDHYGYTF. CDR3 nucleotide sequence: TGTGCCAGCAGCCAAGAGAGACAGGGGAATGATCACTATGGCTACACCTTC.